The 4 T cell receptor beta chains below come from one sample, sequenced in a study of T cell repertoires in cytomegalovirus infection. TCRdb used MiXCR to reprocess the reads, holding one entry per CDR3 protein. The sample holds about 400,000 distinct CDR3 sequences, 15% to 20% seen once. Sequencing was carried out using PBMCs. The source is a human donor in good health (CMV status not recorded). Some clones in this sample may be carry-over from other donors' samples.

The chain joins TRBV6-5 to TRBJ2-5, with 11 bases fitting TRBD2. This CDR3 contains 16 residues. CDR1 is MNHEY, CDR2 SVGAGI, per germline. Germline trimming cut 2 bases from V and 4 bases from J; bases unmatched to any gene: 6. The CDR3 loop is CASSYVLAGGGETQYF. The CDR3 nucleotides are TGTGCCAGCAGTTACGTGCTAGCGGGAGGCGGAGAGACCCAGTACTTC.

This clonotype has a count of ten or more. V gene TRBV7-2 combines with J gene TRBJ2-5; the match to TRBD2 covers 14 bases. The germline CDR1 and CDR2 sequences are SGHTA and FQGNSA. The CDR3 length is 16 residues. Unmatched junction bases numbered 6, after V lost 5 bases and J lost 4 bases. The CDR3 region is CASSVGLAGVGETQYF. The CDR3 DNA reads as TGTGCCAGCAGCGTGGGACTAGCGGGGGTTGGAGAGACCCAGTACTTC. The full variable domain, in which reference TRBV7-2 and TRBJ2-5 provide the parts outside the CDR3, is GAGVSQSPSNKVTEKGKDVELRCDPISGHTALYWYRQSLGQGLEFLIYFQGNSAPDKSGLPSDRFSAERTGGSVSTLTIQRTQQEDSAVYLCASSVGLAGVGETQYFGPGTRLLVL.

This clonotype has more than one count but fewer than ten. This chain's CDR3 is CASLRTDTDTQYF. CDR3 DNA: TGTGCCAGCCTAAGGACAGACACAGATACGCAGTATTTT. This chain uses TRBV12-3 or TRBV12-4 with TRBJ2-3, with D perhaps matching TRBD1 (6 bases). V lost 8 bases, J lost 2 bases, and 11 bases lay in between. The CDR3 runs to 13 residues.

This chain uses TRBV19 with TRBJ1-6; maybe TRBD1 (5 bases). The ends were cut back, 7 bases at V and 6 bases at J, with 16 bases in the middle. The CDR3 is 15 residues long. CDR1 is LNHDA and CDR2 is SQIVND in the germline V gene (reference sequence). The CDR3 region is CASMSGFGLNSPLHF. The CDR3 nucleotides read TGTGCCAGTATGTCAGGGTTCGGCCTTAATTCACCCCTCCACTTT.